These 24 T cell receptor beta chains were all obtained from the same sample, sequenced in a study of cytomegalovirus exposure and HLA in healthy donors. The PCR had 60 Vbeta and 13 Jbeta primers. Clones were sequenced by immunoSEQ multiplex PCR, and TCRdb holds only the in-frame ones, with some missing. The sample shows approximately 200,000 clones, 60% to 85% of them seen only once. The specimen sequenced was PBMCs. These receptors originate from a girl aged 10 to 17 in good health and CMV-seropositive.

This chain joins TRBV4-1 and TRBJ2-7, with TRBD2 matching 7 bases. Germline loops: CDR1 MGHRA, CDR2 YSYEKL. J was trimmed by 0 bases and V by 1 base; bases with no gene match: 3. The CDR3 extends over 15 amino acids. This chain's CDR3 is CASSQGAGDSYEQYF. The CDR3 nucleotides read TGCGCCAGCAGCCAAGGGGCGGGGGACTCCTACGAGCAGTACTTC.

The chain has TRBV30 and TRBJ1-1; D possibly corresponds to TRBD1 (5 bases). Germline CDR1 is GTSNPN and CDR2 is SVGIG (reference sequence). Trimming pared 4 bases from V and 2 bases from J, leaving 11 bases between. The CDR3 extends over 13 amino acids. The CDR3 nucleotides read TGTGCCTGGACCCAGCAGGGCAACACTGAAGCTTTCTTT. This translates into CAWTQQGNTEAFF.

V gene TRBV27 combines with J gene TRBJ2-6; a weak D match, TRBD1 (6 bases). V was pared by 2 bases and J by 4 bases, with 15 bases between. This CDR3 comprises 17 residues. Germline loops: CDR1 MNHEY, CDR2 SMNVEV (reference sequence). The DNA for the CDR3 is TGTGCCAGCAGTTTAACAGCCCAGGGGATCGGGGCCAACGTCCTGACTTTC. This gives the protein CASSLTAQGIGANVLTF.

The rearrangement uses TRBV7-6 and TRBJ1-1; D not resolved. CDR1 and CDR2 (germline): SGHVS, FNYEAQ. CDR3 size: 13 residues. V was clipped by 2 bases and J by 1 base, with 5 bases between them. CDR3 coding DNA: TGTGCCAGCAGCTTAAACTGGAACACTGAAGCTTTCTTT. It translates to CASSLNWNTEAFF.

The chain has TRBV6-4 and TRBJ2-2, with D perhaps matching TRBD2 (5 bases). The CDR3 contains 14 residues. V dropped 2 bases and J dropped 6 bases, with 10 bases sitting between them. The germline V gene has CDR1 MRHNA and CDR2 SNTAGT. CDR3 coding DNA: TGTGCCAGCAGTGACCACCCGGGGTCCGGGGAGCTGTTTTTT. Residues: CASSDHPGSGELFF.

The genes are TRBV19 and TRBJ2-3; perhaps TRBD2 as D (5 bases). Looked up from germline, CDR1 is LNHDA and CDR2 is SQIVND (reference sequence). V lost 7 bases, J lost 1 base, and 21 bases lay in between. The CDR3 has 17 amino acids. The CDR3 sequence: CASNEGTVVLGTDTQYF. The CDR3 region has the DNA TGTGCCAGTAACGAGGGAACTGTGGTGTTGGGCACAGATACGCAGTATTTT.

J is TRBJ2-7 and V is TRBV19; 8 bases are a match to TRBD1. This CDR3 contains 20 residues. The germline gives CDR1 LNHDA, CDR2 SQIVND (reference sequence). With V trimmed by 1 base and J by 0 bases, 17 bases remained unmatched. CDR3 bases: TGTGCCAGTAGTATAGGCGTATTTTATAGCCGGGACAGGAGCTCCTACGAGCAGTACTTC. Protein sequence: CASSIGVFYSRDRSSYEQYF. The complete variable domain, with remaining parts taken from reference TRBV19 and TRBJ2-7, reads DGGITQSPKYLFRKEGQNVTLSCEQNLNHDAMYWYRQDPGQGLRLIYYSQIVNDFQKGDIAEGYSVSREKKESFPLTVTSAQKNPTAFYLCASSIGVFYSRDRSSYEQYFGPGTRLTVT.

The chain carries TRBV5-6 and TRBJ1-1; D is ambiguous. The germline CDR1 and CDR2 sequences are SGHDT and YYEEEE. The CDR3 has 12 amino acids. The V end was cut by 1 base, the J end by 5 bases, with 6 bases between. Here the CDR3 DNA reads TGTGCCAGCAGCTTGTGGGAGACTGAAGCTTTCTTT. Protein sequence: CASSLWETEAFF.

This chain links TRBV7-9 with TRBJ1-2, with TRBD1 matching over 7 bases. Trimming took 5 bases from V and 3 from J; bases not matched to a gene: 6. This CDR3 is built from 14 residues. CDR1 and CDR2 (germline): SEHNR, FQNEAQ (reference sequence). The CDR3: CASSPSGGDYGYTF. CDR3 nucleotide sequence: TGTGCCAGCAGCCCCTCAGGGGGAGACTATGGCTACACCTTC.

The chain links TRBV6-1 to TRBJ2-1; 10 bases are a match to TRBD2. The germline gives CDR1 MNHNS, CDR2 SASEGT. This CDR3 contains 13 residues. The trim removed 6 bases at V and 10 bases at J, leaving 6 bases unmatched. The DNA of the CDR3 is TGTGCCAGCAGAGCGGGGGGGTTTGGGGAGCAGTTCTTC. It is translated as CASRAGGFGEQFF.

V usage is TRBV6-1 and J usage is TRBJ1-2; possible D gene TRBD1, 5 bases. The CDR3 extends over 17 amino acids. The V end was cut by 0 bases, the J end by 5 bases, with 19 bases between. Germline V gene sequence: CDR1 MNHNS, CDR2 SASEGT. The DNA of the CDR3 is TGTGCCAGCAGTGAAGCCAGGAGACGACAGTCAATTTATGGCTACACCTTC. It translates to CASSEARRRQSIYGYTF.

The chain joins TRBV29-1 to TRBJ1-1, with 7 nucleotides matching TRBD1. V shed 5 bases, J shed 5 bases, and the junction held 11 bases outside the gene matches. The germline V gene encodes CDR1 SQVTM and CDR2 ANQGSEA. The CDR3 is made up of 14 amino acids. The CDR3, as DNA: TGCAGCGTTTCTCCTTTAGGGGGCAGGACTGAAGCTTTCTTT. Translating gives CSVSPLGGRTEAFF.

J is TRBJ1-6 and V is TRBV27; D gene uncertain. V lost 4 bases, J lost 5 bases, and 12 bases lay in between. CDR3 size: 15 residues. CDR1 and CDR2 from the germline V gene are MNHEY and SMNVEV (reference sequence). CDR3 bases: TGTGCCAGCAGTTCCGCAGTTGGCCATAATTCACCCCTCCACTTT. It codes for CASSSAVGHNSPLHF.

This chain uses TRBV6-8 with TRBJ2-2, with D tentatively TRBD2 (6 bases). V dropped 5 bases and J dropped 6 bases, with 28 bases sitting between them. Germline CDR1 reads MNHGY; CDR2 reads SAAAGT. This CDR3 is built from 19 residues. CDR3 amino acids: CASSPLFIAGMGMAGELFF. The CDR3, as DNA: TGTGCCAGCAGTCCTCTATTTATCGCGGGGATGGGGATGGCCGGGGAGCTGTTTTTT.

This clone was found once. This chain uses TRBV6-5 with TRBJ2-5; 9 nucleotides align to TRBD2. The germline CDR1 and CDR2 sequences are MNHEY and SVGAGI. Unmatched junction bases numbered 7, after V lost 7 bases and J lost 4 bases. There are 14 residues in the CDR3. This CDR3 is CASTSAGGLETQYF. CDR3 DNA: TGTGCCAGCACCTCGGCGGGGGGGCTAGAGACCCAGTACTTC.

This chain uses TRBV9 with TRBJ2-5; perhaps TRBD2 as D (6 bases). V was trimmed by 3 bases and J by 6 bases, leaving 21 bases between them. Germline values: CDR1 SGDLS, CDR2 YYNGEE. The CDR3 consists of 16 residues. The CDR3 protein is CASSARGETRGKTQYF. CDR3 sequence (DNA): TGTGCCAGCAGCGCTAGAGGGGAGACTAGAGGCAAGACCCAGTACTTC. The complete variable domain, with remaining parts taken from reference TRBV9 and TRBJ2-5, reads DSGVTQTPKHLITATGQRVTLRCSPRSGDLSVYWYQQSLDQGLQFLIQYYNGEERAKGNILERFSAQQFPDLHSELNLSSLELGDSALYFCASSARGETRGKTQYFGPGTRLLVL.

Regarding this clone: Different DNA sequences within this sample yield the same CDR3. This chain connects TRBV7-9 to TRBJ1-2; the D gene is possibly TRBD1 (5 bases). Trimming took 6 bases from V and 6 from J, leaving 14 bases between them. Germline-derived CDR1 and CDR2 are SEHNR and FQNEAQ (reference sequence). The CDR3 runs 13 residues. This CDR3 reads CASSLGQGDGYTF. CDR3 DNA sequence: TGTGCCAGCAGTCTGGGCCAGGGTGATGGCTACACCTTC. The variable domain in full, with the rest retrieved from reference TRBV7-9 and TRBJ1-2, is DTGVSQNPRHKITKRGQNVTFRCDPISEHNRLYWYRQTLGQGPEFLTYFQNEAQLEKSRLLSDRFSAERPKGSFSTLEIQRTEQGDSAMYLCASSLGQGDGYTFGSGTRLTVV.

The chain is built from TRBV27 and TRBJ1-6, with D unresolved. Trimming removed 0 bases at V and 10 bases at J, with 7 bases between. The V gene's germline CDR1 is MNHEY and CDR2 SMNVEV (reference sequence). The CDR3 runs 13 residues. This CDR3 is CASSLSIRSPLHF. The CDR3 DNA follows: TGTGCCAGCAGTTTATCGATCCGGTCACCCCTCCACTTT.

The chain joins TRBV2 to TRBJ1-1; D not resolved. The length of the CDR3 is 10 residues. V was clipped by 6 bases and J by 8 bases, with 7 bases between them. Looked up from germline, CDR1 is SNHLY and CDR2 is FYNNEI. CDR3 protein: CASSQREAFF. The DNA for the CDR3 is TGTGCCAGCAGCCAGAGGGAAGCTTTCTTT.

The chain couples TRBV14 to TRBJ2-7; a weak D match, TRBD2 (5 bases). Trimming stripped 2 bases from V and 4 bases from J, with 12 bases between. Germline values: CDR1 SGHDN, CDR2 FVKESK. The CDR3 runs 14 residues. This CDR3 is CASSQRSGGYEQYF. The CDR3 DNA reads TGTGCCAGCAGCCAACGAAGCGGTGGGTACGAGCAGTACTTC. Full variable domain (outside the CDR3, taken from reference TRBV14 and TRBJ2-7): EAGVTQFPSHSVIEKGQTVTLRCDPISGHDNLYWYRRVMGKEIKFLLHFVKESKQDESGMPNNRFLAERTGGTYSTLKVQPAELEDSGVYFCASSQRSGGYEQYFGPGTRLTVT.

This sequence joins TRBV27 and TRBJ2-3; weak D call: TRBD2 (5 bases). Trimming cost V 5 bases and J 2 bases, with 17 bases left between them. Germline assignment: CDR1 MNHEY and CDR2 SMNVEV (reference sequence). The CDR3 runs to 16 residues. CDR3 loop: CASSLRTRLNTDTQYF. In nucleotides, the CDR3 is TGTGCCAGCAGTCTGAGGACTCGCCTAAACACAGATACGCAGTATTTT.

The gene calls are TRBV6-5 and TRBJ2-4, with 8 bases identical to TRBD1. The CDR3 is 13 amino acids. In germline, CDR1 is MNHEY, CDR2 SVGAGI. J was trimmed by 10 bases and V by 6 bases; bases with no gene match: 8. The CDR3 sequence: CASSSRQGPIQYF. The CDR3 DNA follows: TGTGCCAGCAGCTCCCGACAGGGGCCGATTCAGTACTTC.

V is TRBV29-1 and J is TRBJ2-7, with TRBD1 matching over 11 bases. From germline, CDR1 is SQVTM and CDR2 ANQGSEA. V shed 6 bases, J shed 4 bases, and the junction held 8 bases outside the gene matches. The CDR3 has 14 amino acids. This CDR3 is CSVGRTGGTYEQYF. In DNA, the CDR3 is TGCAGCGTCGGCCGGACAGGGGGCACATACGAGCAGTACTTC.

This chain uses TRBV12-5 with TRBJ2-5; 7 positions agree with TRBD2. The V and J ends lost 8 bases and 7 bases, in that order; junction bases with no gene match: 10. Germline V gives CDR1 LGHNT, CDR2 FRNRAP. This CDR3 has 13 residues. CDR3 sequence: CASSVGTTLTQYF. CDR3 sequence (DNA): TGTGCTAGTAGCGTAGGGACTACCCTGACCCAGTACTTC.